Listed below are T cell receptor beta chains from one sample, sequenced in a study of T-cell reconstitution after alpha-beta-depleted transplantation in children. TCRdb itself ran the PCR reads through MiXCR, one entry per CDR3 protein. The data hold hundreds of thousands of distinct CDR3 sequences, with about an eighth observed a single time. Sample: PBMCs, taken before TCRalphabeta/CD19-depleted stem cell transplant. The receptors were sampled from a girl aged 2 to 10 with congenital amegakaryocytic thrombocytopenia, due to receive a stem cell transplant. The CDR3 runs from the conserved cysteine through the conserved F or W. Not every row has a clone size; where given, it reads once, few, many or a size class.

V gene	J gene	clone size	CDR3 protein
TRBV29-1	TRBJ2-1	-	CSVENLFF
TRBV20-1	TRBJ2-1	many	CSAREWITYNEQFF
TRBV5-1	TRBJ2-3	-	CASSLAPGKGKTDTQYF
TRBV2	TRBJ1-5	-	CASSFDRRPNQPQHF
TRBV29-1	TRBJ1-2	many	CSVVRVGSAPF
TRBV6-1	TRBJ2-1	many	CASSAPGTSGGEQFF
TRBV5-6	TRBJ2-3	-	CASSFTWSVQTDTQYF
TRBV27	TRBJ2-4	-	CASTALGTSGKNIQYF
TRBV30	TRBJ2-7	-	CAWSHDGVDVGEQYF
TRBV5-1	TRBJ2-7	many	CASSLGLGTGGYEQYF
TRBV20-1	TRBJ2-1	many	CSARGGGSGSYNEQFF
TRBV28	TRBJ2-2	few	CASSLRVRKNTGELFF
TRBV5-1	TRBJ2-7	many	CASSPIDTAGYEQYF
TRBV20-1	TRBJ2-4	many	CSAEAITGADIQYF
TRBV24-1	TRBJ1-2	many	CATSDPTANYGYTF
TRBV3-1	TRBJ1-1	many	CASSQEWSNTEAFF
TRBV20-1	TRBJ2-3	many	CSASFFGVHGTDTQYF
TRBV6-1	TRBJ2-4	many	CASSRRQAIAKNIQYF
TRBV30	TRBJ1-2	-	CAWMSQAYGYTF
TRBV5-4	TRBJ2-3	-	CASSSQGTPDTQYF
TRBV29-1	TRBJ2-2	many	CSVPGLAGDITGELFF
TRBV29-1	TRBJ2-7	many	CSVSFSGSGVYEQYF
TRBV20-1	TRBJ2-1	-	CSAPRGGNNEQFF
TRBV9	TRBJ1-1	many	CASSASRLAGGEAFF
TRBV5-1	TRBJ1-4	-	CASSLSRASVGEKLFF
TRBV5-6	TRBJ2-6	many	CASSSTNTGANVLTF
TRBV29-1	TRBJ2-2	many	CSVVAGGFTGELFF
TRBV28	TRBJ2-7	few	CASSSGLGTSEYEQYF
TRBV20-1	TRBJ2-1	many	CSARDKASGSRWGEQFF
TRBV5-1	TRBJ2-7	many	CASSLEGDYEQYF
TRBV10-3	TRBJ2-1	few	CAIRGPGGFEQFF
TRBV27	TRBJ2-2	few	CASRGGTGIPGELFF
TRBV7-2	TRBJ2-1	many	CASSLERGVWGEQFF
TRBV9	TRBJ2-1	many	CASSVELAGHNEQFF
TRBV7-9	TRBJ1-1	many	CASSPSPGARTEAFF
TRBV12-3/TRBV12-4	TRBJ2-5	few	CASTMRGSTGFQYF
TRBV11-2	TRBJ2-1	-	CAAGTSFCLDYNEQFF
TRBV10-3	TRBJ2-3	many	CAISEGPDNTDTQYF